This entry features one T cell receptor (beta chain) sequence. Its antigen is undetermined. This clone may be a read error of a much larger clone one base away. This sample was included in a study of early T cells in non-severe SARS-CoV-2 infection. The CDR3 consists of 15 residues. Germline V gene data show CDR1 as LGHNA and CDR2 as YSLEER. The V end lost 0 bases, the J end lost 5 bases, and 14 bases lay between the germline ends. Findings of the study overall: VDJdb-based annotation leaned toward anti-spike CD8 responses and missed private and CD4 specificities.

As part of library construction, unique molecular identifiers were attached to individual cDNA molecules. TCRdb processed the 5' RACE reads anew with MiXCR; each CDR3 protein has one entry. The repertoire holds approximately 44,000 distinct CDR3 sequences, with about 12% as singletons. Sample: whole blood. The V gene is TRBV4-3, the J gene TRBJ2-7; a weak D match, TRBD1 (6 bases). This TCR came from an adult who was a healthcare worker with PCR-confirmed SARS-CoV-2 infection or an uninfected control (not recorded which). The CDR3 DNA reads TGCGCCAGCAGCCAAGACCTGACAGGATCCAACGAGCAGTACTTC. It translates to CASSQDLTGSNEQYF.